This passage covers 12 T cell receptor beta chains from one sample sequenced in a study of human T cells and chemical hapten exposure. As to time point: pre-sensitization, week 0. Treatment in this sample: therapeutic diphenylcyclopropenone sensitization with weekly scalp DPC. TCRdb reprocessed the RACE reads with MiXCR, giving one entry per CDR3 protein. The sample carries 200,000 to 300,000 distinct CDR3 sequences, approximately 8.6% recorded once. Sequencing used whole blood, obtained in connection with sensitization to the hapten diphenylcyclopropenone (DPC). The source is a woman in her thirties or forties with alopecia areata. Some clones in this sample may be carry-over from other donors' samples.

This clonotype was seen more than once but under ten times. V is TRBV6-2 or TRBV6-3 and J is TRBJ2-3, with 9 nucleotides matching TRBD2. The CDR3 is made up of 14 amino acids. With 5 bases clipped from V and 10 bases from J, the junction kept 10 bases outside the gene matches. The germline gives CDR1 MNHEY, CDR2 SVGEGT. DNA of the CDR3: TGTGCCAGCAGTGTCGGGACTAGCTTTGGTTCGCAGTATTTT. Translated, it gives CASSVGTSFGSQYF.

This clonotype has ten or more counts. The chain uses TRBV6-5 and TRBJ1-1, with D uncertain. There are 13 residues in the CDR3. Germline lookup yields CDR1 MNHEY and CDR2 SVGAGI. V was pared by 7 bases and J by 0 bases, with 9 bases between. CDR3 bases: TGTGCCAGCACCGCCTTTATGAACACTGAAGCTTTCTTT. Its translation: CASTAFMNTEAFF.

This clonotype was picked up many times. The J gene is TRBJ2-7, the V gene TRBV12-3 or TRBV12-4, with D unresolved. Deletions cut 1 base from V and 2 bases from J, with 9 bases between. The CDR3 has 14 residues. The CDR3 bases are TGTGCCAGCAGTTTAGAGGGTGCCGCCTACGAGCAGTACTTC. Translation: CASSLEGAAYEQYF.

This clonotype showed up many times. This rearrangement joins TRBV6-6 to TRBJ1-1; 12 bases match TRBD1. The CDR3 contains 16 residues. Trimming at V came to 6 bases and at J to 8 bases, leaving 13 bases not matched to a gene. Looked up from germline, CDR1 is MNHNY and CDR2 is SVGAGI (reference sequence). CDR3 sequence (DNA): TGTGCCAGCAGCCCCGGGACAGGGGGCGCGACGAGAGAAGCTTTCTTT. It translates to CASSPGTGGATREAFF.

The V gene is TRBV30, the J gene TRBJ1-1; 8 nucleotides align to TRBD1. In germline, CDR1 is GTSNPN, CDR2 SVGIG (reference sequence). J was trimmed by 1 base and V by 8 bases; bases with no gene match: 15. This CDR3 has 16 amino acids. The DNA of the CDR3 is TGTGCCCGGAAAGGGGCGGGGACAGGCCCGAACACTGAAGCTTTCTTT. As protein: CARKGAGTGPNTEAFF.

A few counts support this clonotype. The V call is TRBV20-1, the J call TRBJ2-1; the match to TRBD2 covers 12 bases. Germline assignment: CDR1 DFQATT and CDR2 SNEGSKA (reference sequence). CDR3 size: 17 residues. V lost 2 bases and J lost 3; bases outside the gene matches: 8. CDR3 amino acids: CSARYLAGGPLYNEQFF. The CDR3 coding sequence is TGCAGTGCTAGATACCTAGCGGGAGGGCCCCTCTACAATGAGCAGTTCTTC.

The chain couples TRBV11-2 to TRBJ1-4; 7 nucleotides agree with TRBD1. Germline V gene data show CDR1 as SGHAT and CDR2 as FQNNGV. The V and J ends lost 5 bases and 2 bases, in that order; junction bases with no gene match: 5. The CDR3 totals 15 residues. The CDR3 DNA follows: TGTGCCAGCAGCCTGACGACAGGGACTAATGAAAAACTGTTTTTT. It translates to CASSLTTGTNEKLFF.

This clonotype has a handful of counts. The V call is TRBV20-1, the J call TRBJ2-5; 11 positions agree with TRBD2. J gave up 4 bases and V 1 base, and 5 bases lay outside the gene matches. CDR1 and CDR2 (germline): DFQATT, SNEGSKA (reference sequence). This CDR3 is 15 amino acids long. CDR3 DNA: TGCAGTGCTAGAGCACTAGCGGGAGCTCGAGAGACCCAGTACTTC. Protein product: CSARALAGARETQYF.

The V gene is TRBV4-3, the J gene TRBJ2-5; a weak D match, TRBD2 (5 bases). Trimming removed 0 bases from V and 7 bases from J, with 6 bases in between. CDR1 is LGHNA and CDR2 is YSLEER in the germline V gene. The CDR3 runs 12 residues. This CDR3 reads CASSQDAGTQYF. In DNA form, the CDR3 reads TGCGCCAGCAGCCAAGATGCGGGGACCCAGTACTTC.

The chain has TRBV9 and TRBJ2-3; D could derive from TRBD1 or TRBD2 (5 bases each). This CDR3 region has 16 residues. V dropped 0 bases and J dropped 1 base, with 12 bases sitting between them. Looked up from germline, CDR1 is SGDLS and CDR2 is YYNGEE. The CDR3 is CASSVVVTGRTDTQYF. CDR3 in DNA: TGTGCCAGCAGCGTAGTTGTAACGGGGCGCACAGATACGCAGTATTTT.

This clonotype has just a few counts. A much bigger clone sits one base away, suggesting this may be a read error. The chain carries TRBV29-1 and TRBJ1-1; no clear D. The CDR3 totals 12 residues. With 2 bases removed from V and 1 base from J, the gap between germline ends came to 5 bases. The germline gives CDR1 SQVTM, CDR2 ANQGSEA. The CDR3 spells CSVESGNTEAFF. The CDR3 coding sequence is TGCAGCGTTGAATCGGGGAACACTGAAGCTTTCTTT.

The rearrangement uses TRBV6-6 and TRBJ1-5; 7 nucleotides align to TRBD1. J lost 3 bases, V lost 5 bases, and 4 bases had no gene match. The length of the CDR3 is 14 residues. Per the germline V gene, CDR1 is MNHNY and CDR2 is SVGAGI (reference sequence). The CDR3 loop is CASSPQGFNQPQHF. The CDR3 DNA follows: TGTGCCAGCAGTCCACAGGGGTTCAATCAGCCCCAGCATTTT.